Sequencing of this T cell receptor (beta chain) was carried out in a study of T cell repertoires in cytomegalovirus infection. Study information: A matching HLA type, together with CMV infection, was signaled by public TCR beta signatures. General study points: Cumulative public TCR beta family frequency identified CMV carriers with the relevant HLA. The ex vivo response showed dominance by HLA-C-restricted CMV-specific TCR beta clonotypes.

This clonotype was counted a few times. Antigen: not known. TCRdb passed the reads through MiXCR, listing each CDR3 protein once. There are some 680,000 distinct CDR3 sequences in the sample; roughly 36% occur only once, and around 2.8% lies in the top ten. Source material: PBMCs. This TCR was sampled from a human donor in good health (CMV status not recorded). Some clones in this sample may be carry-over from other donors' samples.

The chain's CDR3 is CASSFLAGEGNEQFF. DNA for the CDR3: TGTGCCAGCAGCTTCCTAGCGGGGGAAGGCAATGAGCAGTTCTTC. The genes are TRBV7-6 and TRBJ2-1, with 10 bases that match TRBD2. V dropped 3 bases and J dropped 6; count of bases not matched to a gene: 5. The CDR3 runs to 15 residues. CDR1 is SGHVS and CDR2 is FNYEAQ in the germline V gene.